What follows is one TCR beta chain and its context. The antigen is not known. The sample belongs to a study of CD8 T cells in Susac syndrome. Study-level points and caveats: As the study acknowledged, the number of individuals who were part of its TCR sequencing and HLA analysis was relatively small.

This CDR3 contains 16 residues. In germline, CDR1 is LGHNA, CDR2 YSLEER. Trimming removed 1 base from V and 4 bases from J, with 15 bases in between. Random hexamers served to reverse transcribe roughly 0.5 to 1 ug RNA. Coverage of TCR beta CDR3 amplification by immunoSEQ multiplex PCR extended to 54 Vbeta and 13 Jbeta. TCRdb reprocessed the immunoSEQ multiplex PCR reads with MiXCR, giving one entry per CDR3 protein. The sample yields 150,000 to 200,000 distinct CDR3 sequences, approximately 94% seen once. The source of this sequence is a human donor with multiple sclerosis. The chain recombines TRBV4-3 with TRBJ2-3; tentative D call: TRBD1 (5 bases). What was sequenced was CD4+ T cells from PBMCs. The chain's CDR3 is CASSQARSGLPDTQYF. For the CDR3, the DNA is TGCGCCAGCAGCCAAGCCCGGTCAGGGTTACCAGATACGCAGTATTTT.